The clone carrying this T cell receptor beta chain was seen a few times. Antigen: not known. Constant-region reverse primers amplified full-length variable regions, followed by semi-nested Nested Universal Primer A PCR. From the 5' RACE reads, TCRdb called clonotypes with MiXCR, one entry per CDR3 protein. The data hold roughly 58,000 distinct CDR3 sequences, with about a fifth observed a single time. Cells sorted as Tregs were CD4+, CD25+ and CD127-/low. The CDR3 is 15 amino acids. V was shortened by 3 bases and J by 3 bases, with 15 bases between the two germline ends. Germline V gene lookup returns CDR1 SGHDN and CDR2 FVKESK. Notes on the study in general: Tumor memory CD4+ T cell TCR gene usage was found to cluster with blood and lymph node memory CD4+ cells and with lymph node naive CD4+ cells. The larger-cohort validation was restricted to a single TCR beta V-J rearrangement rather than whole repertoires. Tumor-infiltrating Treg TCR alpha and beta sequences overlapped most with tumor naive CD4+ T cells, then blood naive.

The sample comprised tumor-infiltrating Tregs sorted from the breast tumor. This rearrangement joins TRBV14 to TRBJ2-7; D tentatively reads TRBD1 or TRBD2 (5 bases each). The clonotype originates from a female donor with breast cancer. The CDR3 region has the DNA TGTGCCAGCAGCCAGGGGGTAGCGAGACGCTACGAGCAGTACTTC. It translates to CASSQGVARRYEQYF.